Described below is a single T cell receptor (beta chain) sequence and its context. This CDR3 contains 15 residues. Germline V gene lookup returns CDR1 SNHLY and CDR2 FYNNEI. The V gene end was trimmed by 4 bases and the J gene end by 2 bases; junction bases not matched to a gene: 5. This record belongs to a study of blood T cell repertoires in COVID-19. As originally analysed: Estimated nucleated cell counts came from reference gene primer amplification. The repertoire was sequenced with immunoSEQ multiplex PCR; TCRdb's copy has only in-frame clones and lacks some. V, J and clone size are those of that table, while D and trimming were read from the DNA. The sample holds some 240,000 clones; more than 75% are singletons and the top ten take over 10%.

Sequenced material: peripheral blood. This TCR was sampled from a human donor in a cohort sampled during active COVID-19. The chain has TRBV2 and TRBJ1-2; 9 nucleotides line up with TRBD1. The CDR3 DNA follows: TGTGCCAGCAGTGCCATGACAGGGGGGAACTATGGCTACACCTTC. Translated, it gives CASSAMTGGNYGYTF.